A selection of T cell receptor beta chains follows, all from one sample in a study of blood T cells in healthy people across ages. TCRdb analysed the 5' RACE reads with MiXCR anew, one entry per CDR3 protein. The data show 550,000 to 800,000 distinct CDR3 sequences, about 34% seen once. What was sequenced was blood. The origin of the receptors is a woman older than 75 in good health. CDR3s include the opening cysteine and the closing phenylalanine or tryptophan. The D gene is left open where the match is weak. Clone size appears in some rows only: once, few, many, or a class for an expanded clone.

clone size	V gene	D gene	J gene	CDR3 protein	CDR3 DNA
many	TRBV4-3	.	TRBJ1-2	CASSQDGPGKSYGYTF	TGCGCCAGCAGCCAAGATGGTCCAGGGAAATCCTATGGCTACACCTTC
.	TRBV7-6	TRBD2	TRBJ2-5	CASSPRLSGGQETQYF	TGTGCCAGCAGCCCCAGACTTAGCGGGGGGCAAGAGACCCAGTACTTC
.	TRBV7-2	TRBD1	TRBJ2-7	CASSLRGQRASEQYF	TGTGCCAGCAGCTTACGGGGACAGAGAGCCTCCGAGCAGTACTTC
.	TRBV6-1	.	TRBJ2-1	CASSESTTSLNEQFF	TGTGCCAGCAGTGAATCCACTACTAGCCTCAATGAGCAGTTCTTC
many	TRBV5-1	TRBD2	TRBJ2-1	CASSLASAGSNEQFF	TGCGCCAGCAGCTTAGCCTCAGCGGGATCTAATGAGCAGTTCTTC
many	TRBV5-1	.	TRBJ2-5	CASSLVSGARETQYF	TGCGCCAGCAGCTTGGTTTCGGGGGCTCGGGAGACCCAGTACTTC
many	TRBV20-1	TRBD1	TRBJ1-1	CSARATGERGTEAFF	TGCAGTGCTAGAGCGACAGGGGAAAGGGGCACTGAAGCTTTCTTT
many	TRBV4-3	.	TRBJ2-3	CASSQQGGRTDTQYF	TGCGCCAGCAGCCAACAAGGGGGACGCACAGATACGCAGTATTTT
many	TRBV30	.	TRBJ2-5	CAWNGRLTQETQYF	TGTGCCTGGAACGGACGACTAACTCAAGAGACCCAGTACTTC
few	TRBV10-3	.	TRBJ2-5	CAISESSVRGQYF	TGTGCCATCAGTGAGTCGTCGGTTAGAGGCCAGTACTTC
.	TRBV6-2/TRBV6-3	.	TRBJ1-1	CASSYYNTEAFF	TGTGCCAGCAGTTATTATAACACTGAAGCTTTCTTT
.	TRBV6-1	.	TRBJ1-5	CASSEAFNRAYSNQPQHF	TGTGCCAGCAGTGAAGCCTTTAACAGGGCCTATAGCAATCAGCCCCAGCATTTT
many	TRBV4-3	.	TRBJ1-4	CASSQDGRGGEKLFF	TGCGCCAGCAGCCAAGATGGCAGGGGTGGTGAAAAACTGTTTTTT
.	TRBV20-1	TRBD1	TRBJ2-1	CSAPGTANEQFF	TGCAGTGCGCCGGGGACAGCCAATGAGCAGTTCTTC
.	TRBV7-2	TRBD1	TRBJ2-7	CASSYSRGSTYEQYF	TGTGCCAGCAGCTACAGCAGGGGGAGTACCTACGAGCAGTACTTC
many	TRBV30	TRBD1	TRBJ1-6	CAWSSGTGGFLGSPLHF	TGTGCCTGGAGTTCCGGGACAGGGGGTTTTCTGGGTTCACCCCTCCACTTT
once	TRBV9	TRBD1	TRBJ2-5	CASTLLGGLQETQYF	TGTGCCAGCACCCTACTAGGGGGCCTGCAAGAGACCCAGTACTTC
.	TRBV5-5	.	TRBJ1-1	CASSLDTWTEAFF	TGTGCCAGCAGCTTGGATACATGGACTGAAGCTTTCTTT
.	TRBV15	.	TRBJ2-7	CATRRHRAAEEQYF	TGTGCCACCCGCAGGCACCGGGCGGCGGAAGAGCAGTACTTC
.	TRBV7-3	TRBD1	TRBJ2-3	CASSRQTGPPDTQYF	TGTGCCAGCAGTCGACAGACAGGGCCCCCAGATACGCAGTATTTT
many	TRBV6-5	TRBD1	TRBJ1-2	CASSHTGGEVVNGYTF	TGTGCCAGCAGTCATACAGGGGGCGAGGTTGTGAATGGCTACACCTTC
.	TRBV28	TRBD1	TRBJ1-5	CASWTRTGGNQPQHF	TGTGCCAGCTGGACGAGGACAGGGGGAAATCAGCCCCAGCATTTT
.	TRBV13	TRBD2	TRBJ2-1	CASTPRFKRGRRETQFF	TGTGCCAGCACCCCAAGATTCAAGCGGGGACGTCGTGAGACCCAGTTCTTC
many	TRBV11-2	.	TRBJ1-2	CASSSEPRGAIGYTF	TGTGCCAGCAGTTCAGAGCCCAGGGGCGCAATCGGCTACACCTTC
.	TRBV10-3	.	TRBJ1-5	CAISESKDSNRPQHF	TGTGCCATCAGTGAGTCGAAGGATAGCAATCGGCCCCAGCATTTT
.	TRBV11-3	TRBD1	TRBJ2-4	CASSLVGQKHPFLAKNVQYF	TGTGCCAGCAGCTTAGTGGGACAGAAGCATCCATTTTTAGCCAAAAACGTTCAGTACTTC
.	TRBV15	.	TRBJ1-1	CATSTPQGNTEAFF	TGTGCCACCAGCACCCCACAGGGGAACACTGAAGCTTTCTTT
.	TRBV20-1	.	TRBJ1-4	CSARRAGSNEKLFF	TGCAGTGCTAGACGGGCAGGGTCTAATGAAAAACTGTTTTTT
.	TRBV5-4	TRBD2	TRBJ2-3	CASSFGSGGADTQYF	TGTGCCAGCAGCTTCGGGTCGGGGGGTGCAGATACGCAGTATTTT
many	TRBV6-2/TRBV6-3	TRBD1	TRBJ1-5	CASSNPGQVDGDQPQHF	TGTGCCAGCAGCAACCCGGGACAGGTGGATGGGGATCAGCCCCAGCATTTT
once	TRBV24-1	TRBD1	TRBJ2-1	CATGGGQGANEQFF	TGTGCCACCGGGGGAGGACAGGGGGCAAATGAGCAGTTCTTC
many	TRBV7-2	.	TRBJ1-2	CASSPGGTGGYTF	TGTGCCAGCAGCCCCGGAGGCACGGGAGGCTACACCTTC
many	TRBV6-1	.	TRBJ1-2	CASRAGGGYTF	TGTGCCAGCAGGGCTGGTGGCGGCTACACCTTC
many	TRBV20-1	.	TRBJ2-3	CSAREEGRTDTQYF	TGCAGTGCTAGGGAGGAGGGGCGGACAGATACGCAGTATTTT
many	TRBV5-6	.	TRBJ2-4	CASSHKNIQYF	TGTGCCAGCAGCCATAAAAACATTCAGTACTTC
many	TRBV20-1	TRBD1	TRBJ1-5	CSARDRQGNNQPQHF	TGCAGTGCTAGAGATCGACAGGGGAACAATCAGCCCCAGCATTTT
few	TRBV5-1	.	TRBJ2-7	CASSLYSHCEQYF	TGCGCCAGCAGCTTGTATTCTCACTGCGAGCAGTACTTC